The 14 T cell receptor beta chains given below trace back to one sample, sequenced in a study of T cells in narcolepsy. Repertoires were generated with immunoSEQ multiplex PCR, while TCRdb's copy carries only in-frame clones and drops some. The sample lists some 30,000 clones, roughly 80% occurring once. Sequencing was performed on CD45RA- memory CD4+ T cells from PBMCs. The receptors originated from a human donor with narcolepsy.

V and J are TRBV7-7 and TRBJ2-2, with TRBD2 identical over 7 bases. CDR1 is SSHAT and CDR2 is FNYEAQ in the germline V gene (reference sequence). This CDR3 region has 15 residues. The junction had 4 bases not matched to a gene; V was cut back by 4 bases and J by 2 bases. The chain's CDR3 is CASSYGTINTGELFF. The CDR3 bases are TGTGCCAGCAGCTACGGGACTATCAACACCGGGGAGCTGTTTTTT.

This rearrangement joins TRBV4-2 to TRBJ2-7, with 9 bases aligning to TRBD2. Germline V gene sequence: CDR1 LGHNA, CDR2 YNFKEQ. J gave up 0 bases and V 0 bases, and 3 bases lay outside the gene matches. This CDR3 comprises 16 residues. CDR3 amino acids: CASSQDPTSGSYEQYF. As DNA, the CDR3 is TGTGCCAGCAGCCAAGATCCGACTAGCGGCTCCTACGAGCAGTACTTC.

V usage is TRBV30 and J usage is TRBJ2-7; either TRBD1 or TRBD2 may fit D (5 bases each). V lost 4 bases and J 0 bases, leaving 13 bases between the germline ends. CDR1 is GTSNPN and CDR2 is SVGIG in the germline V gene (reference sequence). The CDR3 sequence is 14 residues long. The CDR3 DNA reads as TGTGCCTGGAAGGCAGGGACCAGCTCCTACGAGCAGTACTTC. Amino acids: CAWKAGTSSYEQYF.

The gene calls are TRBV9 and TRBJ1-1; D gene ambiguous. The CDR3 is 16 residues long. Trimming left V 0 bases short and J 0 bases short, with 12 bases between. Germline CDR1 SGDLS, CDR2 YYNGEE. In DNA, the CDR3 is TGTGCCAGCAGCGTAGTCGGGCAGACCATGAACACTGAAGCTTTCTTT. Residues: CASSVVGQTMNTEAFF.

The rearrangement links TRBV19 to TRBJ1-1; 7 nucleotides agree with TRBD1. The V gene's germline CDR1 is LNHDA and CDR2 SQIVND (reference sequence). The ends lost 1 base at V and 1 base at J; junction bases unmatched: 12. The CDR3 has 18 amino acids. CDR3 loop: CASSIVDRAPKRNTEAFF. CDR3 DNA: TGTGCCAGTAGTATAGTTGACAGGGCCCCAAAGAGGAACACTGAAGCTTTCTTT. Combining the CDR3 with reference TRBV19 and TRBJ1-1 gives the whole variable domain DGGITQSPKYLFRKEGQNVTLSCEQNLNHDAMYWYRQDPGQGLRLIYYSQIVNDFQKGDIAEGYSVSREKKESFPLTVTSAQKNPTAFYLCASSIVDRAPKRNTEAFFGQGTRLTVV.

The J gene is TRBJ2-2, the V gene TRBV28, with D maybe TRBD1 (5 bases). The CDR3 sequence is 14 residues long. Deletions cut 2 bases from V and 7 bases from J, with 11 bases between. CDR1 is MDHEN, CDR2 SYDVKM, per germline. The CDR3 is CASSLTRTYGELFF. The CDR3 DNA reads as TGTGCCAGCAGTTTAACCCGGACATACGGGGAGCTGTTTTTT.

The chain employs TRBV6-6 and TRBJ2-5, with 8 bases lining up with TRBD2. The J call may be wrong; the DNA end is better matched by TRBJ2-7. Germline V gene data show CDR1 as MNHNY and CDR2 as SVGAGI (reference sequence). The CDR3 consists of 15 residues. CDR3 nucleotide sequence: TGTGCCAGCAGTTACAGGAGCGGGAGCTCCTACGAGCAGTACTTC. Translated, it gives CASSYRSGSSYEQYF.

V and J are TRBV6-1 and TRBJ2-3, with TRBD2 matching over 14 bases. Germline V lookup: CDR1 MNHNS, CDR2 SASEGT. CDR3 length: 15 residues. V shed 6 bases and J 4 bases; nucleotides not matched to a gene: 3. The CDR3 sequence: CASSRTSGGPDTQYF. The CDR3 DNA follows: TGTGCCAGCAGCCGGACTAGCGGGGGGCCAGATACGCAGTATTTT.

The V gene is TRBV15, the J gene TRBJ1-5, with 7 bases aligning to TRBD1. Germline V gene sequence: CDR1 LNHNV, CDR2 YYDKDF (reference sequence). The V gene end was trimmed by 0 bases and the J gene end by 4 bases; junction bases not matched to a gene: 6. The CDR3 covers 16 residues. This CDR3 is CATSRDSLQGNQPQHF. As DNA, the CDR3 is TGTGCCACCAGCAGAGATTCACTACAGGGGAATCAGCCCCAGCATTTT.

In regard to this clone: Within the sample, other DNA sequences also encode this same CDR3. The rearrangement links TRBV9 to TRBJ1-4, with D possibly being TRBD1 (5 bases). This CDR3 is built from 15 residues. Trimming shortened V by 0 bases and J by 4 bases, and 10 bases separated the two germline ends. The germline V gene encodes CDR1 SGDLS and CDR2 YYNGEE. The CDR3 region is CASSVGGRRNEKLFF. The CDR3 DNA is TGTGCCAGCAGCGTAGGGGGCAGACGTAATGAAAAACTGTTTTTT.

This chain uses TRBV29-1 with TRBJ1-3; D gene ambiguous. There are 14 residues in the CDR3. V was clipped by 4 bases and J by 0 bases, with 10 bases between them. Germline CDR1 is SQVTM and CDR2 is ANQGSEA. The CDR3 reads CSVVKDPSGNTIYF. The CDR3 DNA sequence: TGCAGCGTTGTAAAGGACCCCTCTGGAAACACCATATATTTT.

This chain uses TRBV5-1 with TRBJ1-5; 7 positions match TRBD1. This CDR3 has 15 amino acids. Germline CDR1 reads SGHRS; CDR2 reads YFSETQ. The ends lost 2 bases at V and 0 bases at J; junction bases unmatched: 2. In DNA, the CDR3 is TGCGCCAGCAGCTTACAGGGGAATAGCAATCAGCCCCAGCATTTT. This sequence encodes CASSLQGNSNQPQHF.

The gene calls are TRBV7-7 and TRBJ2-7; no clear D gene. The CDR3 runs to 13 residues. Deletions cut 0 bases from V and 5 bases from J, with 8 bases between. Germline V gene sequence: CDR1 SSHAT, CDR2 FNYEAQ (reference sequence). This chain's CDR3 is CASSLARQHEQYF. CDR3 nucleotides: TGTGCCAGCAGCTTAGCGAGGCAACACGAGCAGTACTTC.

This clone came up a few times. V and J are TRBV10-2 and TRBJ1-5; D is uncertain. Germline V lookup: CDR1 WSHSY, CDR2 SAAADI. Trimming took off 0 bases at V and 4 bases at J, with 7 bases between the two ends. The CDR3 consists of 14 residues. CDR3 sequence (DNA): TGCGCCAGCAGTGAGTCGGGATTTAATCAGCCCCAGCATTTT. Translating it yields CASSESGFNQPQHF.